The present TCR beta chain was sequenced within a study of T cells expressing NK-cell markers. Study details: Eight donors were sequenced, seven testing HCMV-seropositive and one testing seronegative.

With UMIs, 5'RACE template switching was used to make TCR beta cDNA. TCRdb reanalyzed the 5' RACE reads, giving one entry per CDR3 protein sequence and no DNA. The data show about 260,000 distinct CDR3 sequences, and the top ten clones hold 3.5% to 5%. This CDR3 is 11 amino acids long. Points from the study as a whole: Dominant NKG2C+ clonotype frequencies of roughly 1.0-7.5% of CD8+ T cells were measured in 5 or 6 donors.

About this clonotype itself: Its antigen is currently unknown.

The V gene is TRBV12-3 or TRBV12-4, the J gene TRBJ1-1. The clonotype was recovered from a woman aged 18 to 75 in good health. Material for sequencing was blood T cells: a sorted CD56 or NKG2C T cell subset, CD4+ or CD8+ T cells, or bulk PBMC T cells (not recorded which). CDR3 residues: CASSLGVQAFF.